The TCR beta chain described here comes from a study of identical twins. A universal primer site arose from template switching, and cDNA bore unique molecular identifiers. A single record per CDR3 protein comes from TCRdb applying MiXCR to the 5' RACE reads. The table records about 1.7 million distinct CDR3 sequences, about 32% of them present only once. Details on this clonotype: The antigen remains undetermined.

Unmatched junction bases numbered 15, after V lost 4 bases and J lost 11 bases. Per the germline V gene, CDR1 is SGHRS and CDR2 is YFSETQ. The CDR3 has 15 residues. The study, taken as a whole, reports: For out-of-frame beta sequences, excess twin sharing was weaker. The conclusions drew on cross-sectional statistical analysis instead of tracking the same donors.

The origin of this receptor is a newborn girl in good health. The chain has TRBV5-1 and TRBJ2-5; 9 positions match TRBD1. Sequenced sample: cord blood. The CDR3 region has the DNA TGCGCCAGCAGCCCGGGGACAGGGACCTACAATGAGCAGTACTTC. Its protein is CASSPGTGTYNEQYF. The whole variable domain, remainder taken from reference TRBV5-1 and TRBJ2-5, is KAGVTQTPRYLIKTRGQQVTLSCSPISGHRSVSWYQQTPGQGLQFLFEYFSETQRNKGNFPGRFSGRQFSNSRSEMNVSTLELGDSALYLCASSPGTGTYNEQYFGPGTRLLVL.